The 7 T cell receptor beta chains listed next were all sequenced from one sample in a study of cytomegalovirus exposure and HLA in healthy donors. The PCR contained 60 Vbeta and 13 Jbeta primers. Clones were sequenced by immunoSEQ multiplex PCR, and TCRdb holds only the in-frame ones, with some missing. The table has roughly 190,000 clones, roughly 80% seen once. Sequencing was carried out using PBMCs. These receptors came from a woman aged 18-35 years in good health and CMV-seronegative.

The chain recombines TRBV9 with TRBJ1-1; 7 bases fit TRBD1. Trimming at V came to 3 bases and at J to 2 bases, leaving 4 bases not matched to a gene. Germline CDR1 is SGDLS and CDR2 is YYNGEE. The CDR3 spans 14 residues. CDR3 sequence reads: CASSGPGGNTEAFF. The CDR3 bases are TGTGCCAGCAGCGGGCCAGGGGGAAACACTGAAGCTTTCTTT.

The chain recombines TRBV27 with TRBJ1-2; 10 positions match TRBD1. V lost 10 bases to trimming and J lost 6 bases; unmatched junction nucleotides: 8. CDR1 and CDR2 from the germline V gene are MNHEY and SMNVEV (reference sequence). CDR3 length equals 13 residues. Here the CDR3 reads CATRAGTGDGYTF. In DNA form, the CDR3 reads TGTGCCACCCGAGCCGGGACAGGGGATGGCTACACCTTC.

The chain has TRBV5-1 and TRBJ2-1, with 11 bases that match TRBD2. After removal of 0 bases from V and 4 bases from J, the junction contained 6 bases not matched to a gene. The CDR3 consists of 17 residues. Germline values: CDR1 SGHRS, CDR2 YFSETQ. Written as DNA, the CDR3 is TGCGCCAGCAGCTTGGCCCTGACTAGCGGGAAGTACAATGAGCAGTTCTTC. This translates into CASSLALTSGKYNEQFF.

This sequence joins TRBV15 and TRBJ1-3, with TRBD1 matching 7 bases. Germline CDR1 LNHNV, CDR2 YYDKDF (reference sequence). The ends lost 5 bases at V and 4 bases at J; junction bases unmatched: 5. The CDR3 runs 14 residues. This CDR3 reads CATSSPGQGNTIYF. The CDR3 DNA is TGTGCCACCAGCTCACCGGGACAGGGAAACACCATATATTTT.

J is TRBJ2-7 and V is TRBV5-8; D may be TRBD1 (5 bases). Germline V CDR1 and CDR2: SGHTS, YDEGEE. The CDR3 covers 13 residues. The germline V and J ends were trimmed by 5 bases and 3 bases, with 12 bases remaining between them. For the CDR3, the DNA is TGTGCCAGCAGGTCGACAGAGCTCTACGAGCAGTACTTC. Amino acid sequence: CASRSTELYEQYF.

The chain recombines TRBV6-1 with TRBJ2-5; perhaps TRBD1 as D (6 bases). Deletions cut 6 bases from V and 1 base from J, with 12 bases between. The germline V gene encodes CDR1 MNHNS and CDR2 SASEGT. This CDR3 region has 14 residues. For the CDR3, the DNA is TGTGCCAGCAGCGACCGGGACACCCAAGAGACCCAGTACTTC. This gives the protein CASSDRDTQETQYF.

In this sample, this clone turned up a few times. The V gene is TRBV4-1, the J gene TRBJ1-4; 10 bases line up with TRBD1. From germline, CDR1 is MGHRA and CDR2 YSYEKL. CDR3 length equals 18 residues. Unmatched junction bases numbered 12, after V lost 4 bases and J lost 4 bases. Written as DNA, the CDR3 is TGCGCCAGCAGCCTCGGGACAGGGGCAAAGAACTTTAATGAAAAACTGTTTTTT. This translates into CASSLGTGAKNFNEKLFF.